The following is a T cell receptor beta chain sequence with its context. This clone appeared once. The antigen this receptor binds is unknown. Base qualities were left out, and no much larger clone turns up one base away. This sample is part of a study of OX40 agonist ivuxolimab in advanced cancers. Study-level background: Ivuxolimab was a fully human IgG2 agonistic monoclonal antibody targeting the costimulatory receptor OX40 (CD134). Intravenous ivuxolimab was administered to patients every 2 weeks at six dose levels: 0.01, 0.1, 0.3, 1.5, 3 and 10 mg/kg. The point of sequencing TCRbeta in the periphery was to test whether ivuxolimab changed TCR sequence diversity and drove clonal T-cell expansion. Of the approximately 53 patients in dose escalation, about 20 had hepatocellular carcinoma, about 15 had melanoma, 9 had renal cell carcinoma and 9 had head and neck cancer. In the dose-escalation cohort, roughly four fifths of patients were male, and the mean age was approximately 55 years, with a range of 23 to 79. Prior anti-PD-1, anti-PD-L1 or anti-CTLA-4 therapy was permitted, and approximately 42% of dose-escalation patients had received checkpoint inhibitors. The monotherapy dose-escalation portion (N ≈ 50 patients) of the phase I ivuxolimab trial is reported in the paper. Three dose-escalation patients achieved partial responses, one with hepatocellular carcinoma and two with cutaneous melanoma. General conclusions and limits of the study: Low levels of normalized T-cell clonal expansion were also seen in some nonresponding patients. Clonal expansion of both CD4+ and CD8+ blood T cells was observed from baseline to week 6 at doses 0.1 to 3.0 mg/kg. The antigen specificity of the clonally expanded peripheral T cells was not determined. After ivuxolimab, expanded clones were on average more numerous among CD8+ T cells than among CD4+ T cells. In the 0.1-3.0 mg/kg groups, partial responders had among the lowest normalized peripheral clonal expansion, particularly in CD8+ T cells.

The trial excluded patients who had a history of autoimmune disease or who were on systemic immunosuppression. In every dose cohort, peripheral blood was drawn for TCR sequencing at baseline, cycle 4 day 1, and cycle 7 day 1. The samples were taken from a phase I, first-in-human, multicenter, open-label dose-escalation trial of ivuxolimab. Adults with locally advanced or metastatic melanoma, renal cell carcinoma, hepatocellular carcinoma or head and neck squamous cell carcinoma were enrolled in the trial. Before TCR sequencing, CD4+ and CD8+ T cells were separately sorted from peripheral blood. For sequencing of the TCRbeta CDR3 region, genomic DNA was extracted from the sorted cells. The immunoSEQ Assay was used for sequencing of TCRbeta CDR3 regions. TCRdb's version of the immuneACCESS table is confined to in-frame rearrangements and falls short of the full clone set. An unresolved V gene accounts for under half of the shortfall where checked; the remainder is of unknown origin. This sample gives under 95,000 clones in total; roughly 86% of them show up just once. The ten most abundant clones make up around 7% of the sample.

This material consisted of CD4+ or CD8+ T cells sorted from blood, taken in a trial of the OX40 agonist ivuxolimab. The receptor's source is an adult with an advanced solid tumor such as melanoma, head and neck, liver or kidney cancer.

At the DNA level, the sequence is TGTGCCAGCAGCCCGGACACTAGAAATCAGCCCCAGCATTTT. This gives the protein CASSPDTRNQPQHF. The chain is made from TRBV7-6 and TRBJ1-5; a weak D assignment points to TRBD1 (5 bases agree). The cysteine opens and the phenylalanine closes a CDR3 of 14 amino acids. CDR3 DNA only is kept here, 42 bases in frame from base 1. The germline V gene gives CDR1 as SGHVS and CDR2 as FNYEAQ. V lost 5 bases and J lost 4 bases; the stretch between them is 12 bases long. The CDR3, completed at both ends by the reference TRBV7-6 and TRBJ1-5 genes, gives the full variable domain GAGVSQSPRYKVTKRGQDVALRCDPISGHVSLYWYRQALGQGPEFLTYFNYEAQQDKSGLPNDRFSAERPEGSISTLTIQRTEQRDSAMYRCASSPDTRNQPQHFGDGTRLSIL.